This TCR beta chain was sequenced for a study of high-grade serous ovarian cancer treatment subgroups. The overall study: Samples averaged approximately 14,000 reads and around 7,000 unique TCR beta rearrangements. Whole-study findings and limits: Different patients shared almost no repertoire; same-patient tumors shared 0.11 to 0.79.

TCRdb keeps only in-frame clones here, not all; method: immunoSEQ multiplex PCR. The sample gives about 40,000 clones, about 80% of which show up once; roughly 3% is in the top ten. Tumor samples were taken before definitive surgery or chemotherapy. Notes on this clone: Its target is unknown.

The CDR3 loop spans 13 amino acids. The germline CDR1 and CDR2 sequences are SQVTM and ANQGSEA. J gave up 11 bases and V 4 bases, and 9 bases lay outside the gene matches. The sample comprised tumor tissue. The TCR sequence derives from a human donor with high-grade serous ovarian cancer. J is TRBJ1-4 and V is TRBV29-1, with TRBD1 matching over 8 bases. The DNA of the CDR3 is TGCAGCGTTGCGGTGACAGGGGTCCGGAAACTGTTTTTT. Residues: CSVAVTGVRKLFF.